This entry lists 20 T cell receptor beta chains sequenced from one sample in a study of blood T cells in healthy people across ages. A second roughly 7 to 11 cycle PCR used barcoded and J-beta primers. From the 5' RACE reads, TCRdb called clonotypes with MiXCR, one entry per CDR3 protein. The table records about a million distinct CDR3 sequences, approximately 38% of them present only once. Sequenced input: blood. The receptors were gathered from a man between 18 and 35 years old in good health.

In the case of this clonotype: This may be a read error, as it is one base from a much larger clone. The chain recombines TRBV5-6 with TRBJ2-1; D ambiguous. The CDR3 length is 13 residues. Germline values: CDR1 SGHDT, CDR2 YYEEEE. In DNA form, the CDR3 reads TGTGCCGGCAGCACCCCGGAGAGTAATGAGCAGTTCTTC. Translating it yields CAGSTPESNEQFF.

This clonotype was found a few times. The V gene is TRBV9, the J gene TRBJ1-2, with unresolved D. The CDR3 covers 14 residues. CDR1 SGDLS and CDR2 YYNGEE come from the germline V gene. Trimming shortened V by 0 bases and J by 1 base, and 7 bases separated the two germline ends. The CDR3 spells CASSVGVSNYGYTF. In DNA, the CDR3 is TGTGCCAGCAGCGTAGGGGTCAGTAACTATGGCTACACCTTC.

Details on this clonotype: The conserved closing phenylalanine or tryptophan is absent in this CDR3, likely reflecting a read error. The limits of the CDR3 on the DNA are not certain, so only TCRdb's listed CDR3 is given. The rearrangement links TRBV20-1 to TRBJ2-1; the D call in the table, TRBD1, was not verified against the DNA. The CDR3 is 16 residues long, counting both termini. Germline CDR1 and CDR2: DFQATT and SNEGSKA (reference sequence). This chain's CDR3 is CSATDRGTSYGYTFGS.

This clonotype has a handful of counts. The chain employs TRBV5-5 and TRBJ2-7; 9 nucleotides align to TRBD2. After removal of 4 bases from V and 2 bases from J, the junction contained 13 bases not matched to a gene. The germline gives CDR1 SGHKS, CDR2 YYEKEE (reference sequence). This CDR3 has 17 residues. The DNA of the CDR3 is TGTGCCAGCAGCCATACCCTAGGACTAGCGACTACCTACGAGCAGTACTTC. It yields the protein CASSHTLGLATTYEQYF. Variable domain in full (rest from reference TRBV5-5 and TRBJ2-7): DAGVTQSPTHLIKTRGQQVTLRCSPISGHKSVSWYQQVLGQGPQFIFQYYEKEERGRGNFPDRFSARQFPNYSSELNVNALLLGDSALYLCASSHTLGLATTYEQYFGPGTRLTVT.

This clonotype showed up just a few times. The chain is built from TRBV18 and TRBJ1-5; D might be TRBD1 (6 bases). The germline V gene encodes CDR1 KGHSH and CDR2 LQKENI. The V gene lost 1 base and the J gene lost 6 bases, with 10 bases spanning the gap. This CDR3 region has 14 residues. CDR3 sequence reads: CASSPQGGSQPQHF. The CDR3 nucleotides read TGTGCCAGCTCACCACAGGGGGGAAGTCAGCCCCAGCATTTT.

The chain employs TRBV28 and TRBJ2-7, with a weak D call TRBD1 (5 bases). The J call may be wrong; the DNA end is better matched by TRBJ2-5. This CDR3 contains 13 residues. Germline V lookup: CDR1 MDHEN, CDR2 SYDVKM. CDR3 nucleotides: TGTGCCAGCAGTGTCAGACAGAGGCTGACCCAGTACTTC. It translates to CASSVRQRLTQYF.

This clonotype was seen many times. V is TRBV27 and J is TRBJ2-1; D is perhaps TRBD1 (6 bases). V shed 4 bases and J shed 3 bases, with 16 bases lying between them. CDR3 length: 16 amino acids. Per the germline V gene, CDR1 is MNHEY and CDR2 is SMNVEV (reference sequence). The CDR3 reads CASSSYRDTLYNEQFF. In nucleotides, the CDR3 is TGTGCCAGCAGTTCTTACCGGGACACCCTCTACAATGAGCAGTTCTTC.

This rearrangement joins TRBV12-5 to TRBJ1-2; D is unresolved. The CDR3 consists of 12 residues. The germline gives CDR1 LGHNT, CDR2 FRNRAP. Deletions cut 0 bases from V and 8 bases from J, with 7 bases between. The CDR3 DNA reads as TGTGCTAGTGGTTTGGTACGCGGCGGCTACACCTTC. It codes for CASGLVRGGYTF.

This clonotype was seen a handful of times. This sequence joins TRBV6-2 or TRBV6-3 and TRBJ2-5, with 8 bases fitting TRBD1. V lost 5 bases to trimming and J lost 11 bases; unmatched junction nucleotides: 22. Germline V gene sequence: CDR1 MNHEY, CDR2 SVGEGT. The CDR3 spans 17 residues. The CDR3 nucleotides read TGTGCCAGCAGTGAGCCTCAATCCGGGACAGGTTCGTGGGAGCAGTACTTC. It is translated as CASSEPQSGTGSWEQYF.

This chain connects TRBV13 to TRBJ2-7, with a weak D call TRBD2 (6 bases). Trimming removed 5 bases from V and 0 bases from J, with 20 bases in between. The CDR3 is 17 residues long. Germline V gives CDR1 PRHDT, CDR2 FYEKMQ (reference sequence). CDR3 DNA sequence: TGTGCCAGCAGCCTTCCCGGGAGTCGGGGTCTCTCCTACGAGCAGTACTTC. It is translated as CASSLPGSRGLSYEQYF.

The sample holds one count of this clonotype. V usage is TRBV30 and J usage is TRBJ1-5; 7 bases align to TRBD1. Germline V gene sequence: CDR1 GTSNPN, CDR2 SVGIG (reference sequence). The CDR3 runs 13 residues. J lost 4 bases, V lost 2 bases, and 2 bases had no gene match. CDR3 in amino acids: CAWSPQGNQPQHF. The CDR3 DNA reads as TGTGCCTGGAGTCCACAGGGGAATCAGCCCCAGCATTTT.

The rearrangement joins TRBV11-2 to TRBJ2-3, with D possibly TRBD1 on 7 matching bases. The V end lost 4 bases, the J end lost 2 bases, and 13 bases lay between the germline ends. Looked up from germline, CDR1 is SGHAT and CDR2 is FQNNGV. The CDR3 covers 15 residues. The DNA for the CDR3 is TGTGCCAGCAGCTGGGGGGACAGACCCACAGATACGCAGTATTTT. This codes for CASSWGDRPTDTQYF.

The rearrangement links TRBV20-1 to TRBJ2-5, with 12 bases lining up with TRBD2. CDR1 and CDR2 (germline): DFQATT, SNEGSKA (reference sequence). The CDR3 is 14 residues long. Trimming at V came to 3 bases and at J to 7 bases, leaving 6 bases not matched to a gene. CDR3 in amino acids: CSASTSGGQSTQYF. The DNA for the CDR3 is TGCAGTGCTAGCACTAGCGGGGGGCAGTCGACCCAGTACTTC.

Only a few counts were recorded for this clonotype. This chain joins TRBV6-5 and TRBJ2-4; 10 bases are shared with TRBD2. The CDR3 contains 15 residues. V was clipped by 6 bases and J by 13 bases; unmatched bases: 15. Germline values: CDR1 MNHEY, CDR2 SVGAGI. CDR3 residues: CASSLSGGPYNEQYF. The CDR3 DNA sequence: TGTGCCAGCAGCCTTAGCGGGGGGCCATACAATGAGCAGTACTTC.

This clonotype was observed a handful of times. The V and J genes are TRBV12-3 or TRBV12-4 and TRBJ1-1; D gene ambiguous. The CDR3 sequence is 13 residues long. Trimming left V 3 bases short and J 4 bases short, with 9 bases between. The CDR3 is CASSFPRVTEAFF. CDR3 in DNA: TGTGCCAGCAGTTTCCCCCGGGTCACTGAAGCTTTCTTT.

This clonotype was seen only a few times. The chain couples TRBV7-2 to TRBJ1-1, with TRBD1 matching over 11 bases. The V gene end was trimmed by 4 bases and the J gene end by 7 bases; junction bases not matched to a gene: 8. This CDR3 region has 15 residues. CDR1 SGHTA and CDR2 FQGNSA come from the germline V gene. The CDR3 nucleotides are TGTGCCAGCAGCTCCCGGACAGGGGGCGCGTTTGAAGCTTTCTTT. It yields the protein CASSSRTGGAFEAFF.

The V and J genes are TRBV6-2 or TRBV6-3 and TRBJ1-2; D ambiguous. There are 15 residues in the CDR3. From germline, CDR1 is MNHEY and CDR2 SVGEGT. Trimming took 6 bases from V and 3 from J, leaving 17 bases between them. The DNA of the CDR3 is TGTGCCAGCAGCTCCCCTCGGACTGGAGACTATGGCTACACCTTC. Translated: CASSSPRTGDYGYTF.

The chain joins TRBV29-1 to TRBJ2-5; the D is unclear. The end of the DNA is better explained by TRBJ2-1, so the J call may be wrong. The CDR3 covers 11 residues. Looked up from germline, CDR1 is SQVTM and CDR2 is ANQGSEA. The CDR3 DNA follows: TGCAGCGTTGAAGGCCAAGAGACCCAGTTCTTC. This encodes CSVEGQETQFF.

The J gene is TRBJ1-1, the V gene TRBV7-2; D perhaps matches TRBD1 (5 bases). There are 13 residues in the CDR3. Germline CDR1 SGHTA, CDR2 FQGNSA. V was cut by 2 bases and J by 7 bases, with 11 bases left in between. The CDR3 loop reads CASSLQGGDEAFF. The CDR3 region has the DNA TGTGCCAGCAGCTTACAGGGAGGGGATGAAGCTTTCTTT. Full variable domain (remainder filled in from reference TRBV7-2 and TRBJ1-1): GAGVSQSPSNKVTEKGKDVELRCDPISGHTALYWYRQSLGQGLEFLIYFQGNSAPDKSGLPSDRFSAERTGGSVSTLTIQRTQQEDSAVYLCASSLQGGDEAFFGQGTRLTVV.

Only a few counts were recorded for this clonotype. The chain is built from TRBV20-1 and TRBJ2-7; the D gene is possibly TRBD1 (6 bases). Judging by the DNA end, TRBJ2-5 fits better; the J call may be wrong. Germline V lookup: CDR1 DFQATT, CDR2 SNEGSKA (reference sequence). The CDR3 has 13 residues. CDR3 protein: CSARDSLGETQYF. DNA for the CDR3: TGCAGTGCTAGGGACAGCCTCGGAGAGACCCAGTACTTC.